This T cell receptor (beta chain) was recovered during a study of cytomegalovirus exposure and HLA in healthy donors. Study-level information: Among the roughly 400 genotyped donors, over 70% were placed in the Caucasian-associated ancestry cluster.

60 Vbeta and 13 Jbeta primers were used in PCR. Assay used: immunoSEQ multiplex PCR; TCRdb lists only in-frame clones, some missing. In the table there are some 120,000 clones, over 70% of which are singletons. There are 13 residues in the CDR3. Germline V gene data show CDR1 as SEHNR and CDR2 as FQNEAQ (reference sequence). V lost 5 bases and J lost 4, with 11 bases in between. Broader study findings: It was shown in a later analysis that HLA-associated TCR beta chains were more clonally expanded than other, equally common chains. V- and J-gene trimming in TCR beta was tied to a missense DCLRE1C variant by an analysis performed later.

A word on this clone: Its antigen is unknown.

This chain links TRBV7-9 with TRBJ1-1, with D possibly TRBD1 on 6 matching bases. The origin of this receptor is a man aged 18 to 35 in good health and CMV-seropositive. The source material was PBMCs. CDR3 sequence (DNA): TGTGCCAGCAGCCGCGGACAGACCACTGAAGCTTTCTTT. Translating it yields CASSRGQTTEAFF.